The 27 T cell receptor beta chains in this list originate from one sample, sequenced in a study of T cell clonotyping in hematopoietic cell transplantation. As to time point: recipient sample about 28 days before transplant, after cytoreduction. Assay: immunoSEQ multiplex PCR; the TCRdb copy retains only in-frame clones and omits some. In the table there are about 41,000 clones, 85% of which are singletons. The material was peripheral blood mononuclear cells, obtained before stem cell transplant. These receptors all stem from a man aged 55 to 70 with acute myeloid leukemia. Some clones in this sample may be carry-over from other donors' samples.

This chain uses TRBV27 with TRBJ2-7; a possible D gene is TRBD1 (5 bases). Trimming removed 2 bases at V and 3 bases at J, with 17 bases between. The CDR3 has 16 amino acids. Germline V gene data show CDR1 as MNHEY and CDR2 as SMNVEV (reference sequence). CDR3 amino acids: CASSLVGLTALYEQYF. As DNA, the CDR3 is TGTGCCAGCAGTTTAGTAGGTTTGACAGCACTCTACGAGCAGTACTTC.

The chain combines TRBV11-3 with TRBJ2-3, with 11 positions matching TRBD2. The CDR3 consists of 14 residues. Germline V CDR1 and CDR2: SGHNT, YENEEA. With 5 bases clipped from V and 4 bases from J, the junction kept 2 bases outside the gene matches. CDR3 nucleotide sequence: TGTGCCAGCAGCCCGGGACTAGCGGCAGATACGCAGTATTTT. It codes for CASSPGLAADTQYF.

The gene calls are TRBV6-6 and TRBJ1-5; 8 bases are a match to TRBD1. V lost 4 bases and J lost 1; bases outside the gene matches: 0. The germline V gene encodes CDR1 MNHNY and CDR2 SVGAGI (reference sequence). The CDR3 runs 14 residues. CDR3: CASSWTGSNQPQHF. The CDR3 nucleotides read TGTGCCAGCAGTTGGACAGGGAGCAATCAGCCCCAGCATTTT.

The rearrangement uses TRBV27 and TRBJ1-2; a possible D gene is TRBD1 (6 bases). CDR3 length: 12 amino acids. Germline V gene data show CDR1 as MNHEY and CDR2 as SMNVEV (reference sequence). V lost 6 bases and J 9 bases, leaving 14 bases between the germline ends. CDR3 bases: TGTGCCAGCAGCAACGGGGGGGCTAGCTACACCTTC. This sequence encodes CASSNGGASYTF.

This chain links TRBV7-3 with TRBJ2-2; D is undetermined. Trimming left V 2 bases short and J 6 bases short, with 13 bases between. There are 15 residues in the CDR3. Germline CDR1 is SGHTA and CDR2 is FQGTGA. This CDR3 is CASSLHSSGPGELFF. The CDR3 nucleotides read TGTGCCAGCAGCTTACACTCCAGTGGGCCCGGGGAGCTGTTTTTT.

This clone was found once. V usage is TRBV28 and J usage is TRBJ1-3, with 7 bases aligning to TRBD1. J was trimmed by 5 bases and V by 5 bases; bases with no gene match: 12. CDR1 MDHEN and CDR2 SYDVKM come from the germline V gene. The length of the CDR3 is 16 residues. This CDR3 reads CASSPSGQVIRNTIYF. As DNA, the CDR3 is TGTGCCAGCAGTCCATCCGGACAGGTCATTAGAAACACCATATATTTT.

The rearrangement links TRBV27 to TRBJ1-4, with D uncertain. V dropped 2 bases and J dropped 4 bases, with 11 bases sitting between them. This CDR3 spans 15 amino acids. Germline loops: CDR1 MNHEY, CDR2 SMNVEV (reference sequence). The CDR3 here is CASSLQLSGNEKLFF. The CDR3 coding sequence is TGTGCCAGCAGTTTACAGCTTTCGGGTAATGAAAAACTGTTTTTT.

The V gene is TRBV6-5, the J gene TRBJ2-5; tentative D call: TRBD1 (5 bases). CDR3 size: 13 residues. The V end was cut by 6 bases, the J end by 2 bases, with 10 bases between. Per the germline V gene, CDR1 is MNHEY and CDR2 is SVGAGI. CDR3 sequence reads: CASRTTVQETQYF. The CDR3 coding sequence is TGTGCCAGCAGAACGACAGTACAAGAGACCCAGTACTTC.

The chain joins TRBV14 to TRBJ2-1; D is undetermined. The CDR3 runs 13 residues. Trimming left V 1 base short and J 9 bases short, with 10 bases between. Per germline, CDR1 SGHDN and CDR2 FVKESK. CDR3 region: CASSQGAVGEQFF. The CDR3 region has the DNA TGTGCCAGCAGCCAAGGGGCGGTGGGTGAGCAGTTCTTC.

About this clone itself: The sample holds other DNA sequences that translate to the same CDR3. This chain joins TRBV29-1 and TRBJ2-5; D tentatively fits TRBD1 or TRBD2 (5 bases each). The CDR3 is made up of 11 amino acids. Trimming cost V 6 bases and J 4 bases, with 9 bases left between them. From germline, CDR1 is SQVTM and CDR2 ANQGSEA. The CDR3 here is CSVGTGETQYF. CDR3 nucleotides: TGCAGCGTGGGGACGGGAGAGACCCAGTACTTC.

The J gene is TRBJ2-7, the V gene TRBV2; 12 bases are shared with TRBD1. The V and J ends lost 8 bases and 7 bases, in that order; junction bases with no gene match: 6. From germline, CDR1 is SNHLY and CDR2 FYNNEI. The CDR3 runs to 13 residues. CDR3 region: CASGGQGAGEQYF. The CDR3, as DNA: TGTGCCAGCGGGGGACAGGGGGCTGGGGAGCAGTACTTC.

The chain is built from TRBV4-3 and TRBJ1-1, with D hard to call. Germline lookup yields CDR1 LGHNA and CDR2 YSLEER. The CDR3 consists of 13 residues. V lost 1 base and J 7 bases, leaving 10 bases between the germline ends. DNA of the CDR3: TGCGCCAGCAGCCAAGGATGGGCCAATGAAGCTTTCTTT. It encodes CASSQGWANEAFF.

V gene TRBV2 combines with J gene TRBJ1-6; possibly TRBD1 for D (6 bases). There are 16 residues in the CDR3. V was shortened by 7 bases and J by 0 bases, with 13 bases between the two germline ends. Germline CDR1 is SNHLY and CDR2 is FYNNEI. Written as DNA, the CDR3 is TGTGCCAGCATTCCGGACAGCCTCTCCTATAATTCACCCCTCCACTTT. Residues: CASIPDSLSYNSPLHF.

The chain employs TRBV7-9 and TRBJ1-1; TRBD1 matches 8 bases. Per germline, CDR1 SEHNR and CDR2 FQNEAQ (reference sequence). CDR3 size: 15 residues. Trimming removed 7 bases from V and 0 bases from J; junction bases left unmatched: 7. As DNA, the CDR3 is TGTGCCAGCACCAACTTACAGGGGGTGAACACTGAAGCTTTCTTT. It is translated as CASTNLQGVNTEAFF.

The rearrangement links TRBV25-1 to TRBJ1-2, with D possibly being TRBD1 (6 bases). The CDR3 contains 12 residues. V was clipped by 4 bases and J by 7 bases, with 10 bases between them. Looked up from germline, CDR1 is MGHDK and CDR2 is SYGVNS. CDR3 sequence reads: CASSAGAGGYTF. CDR3 sequence (DNA): TGTGCCAGCAGTGCAGGGGCGGGTGGCTACACCTTC.

This clone was observed once. The chain recombines TRBV7-3 with TRBJ2-2; TRBD1 aligns across 8 bases. The germline gives CDR1 SGHTA, CDR2 FQGTGA. CDR3 length: 16 residues. V lost 1 base and J lost 4; bases outside the gene matches: 5. This chain's CDR3 is CASSLRQGLATGELFF. CDR3 DNA sequence: TGTGCCAGCAGCTTAAGACAGGGGTTAGCCACCGGGGAGCTGTTTTTT.

The chain joins TRBV27 to TRBJ1-4; no reliable D call. Deletions cut 5 bases from V and 8 bases from J, with 18 bases between. The V gene's germline CDR1 is MNHEY and CDR2 SMNVEV (reference sequence). The length of the CDR3 is 15 residues. CDR3 in DNA: TGTGCCAGCAGTCCGCTCCAGAACCGCAAGGAAAAACTGTTTTTT. Translated, it gives CASSPLQNRKEKLFF. The full variable domain, in which reference TRBV27 and TRBJ1-4 provide the parts outside the CDR3, is EAQVTQNPRYLITVTGKKLTVTCSQNMNHEYMSWYRQDPGLGLRQIYYSMNVEVTDKGDVPEGYKVSRKEKRNFPLILESPSPNQTSLYFCASSPLQNRKEKLFFGSGTQLSVL.

This chain connects TRBV7-2 to TRBJ2-3; TRBD2 aligns across 10 bases. The V gene end was trimmed by 0 bases and the J gene end by 5 bases; junction bases not matched to a gene: 2. The CDR3 is made up of 15 amino acids. CDR1 is SGHTA, CDR2 FQGNSA, per germline. In DNA form, the CDR3 reads TGTGCCAGCAGCTTAGCCAGCGGGGGGGTAGATACGCAGTATTTT. Its translation is CASSLASGGVDTQYF.

The chain has TRBV5-1 and TRBJ1-1; unclear D gene. This CDR3 has 15 amino acids. CDR1 is SGHRS and CDR2 is YFSETQ in the germline V gene. Trimming shortened V by 3 bases and J by 0 bases, and 12 bases separated the two germline ends. CDR3 DNA: TGCGCCAGCAGCTCATCCGGTATCTTGAACACTGAAGCTTTCTTT. This codes for CASSSSGILNTEAFF.

In DNA, the CDR3 is TGTGCCAGCAGCGCAGGACAGGGAAATAACTATGGCTACACCTTC. Translated: CASSAGQGNNYGYTF. The V call is TRBV5-4, the J call TRBJ1-2; 8 bases align to TRBD1. Germline CDR1 reads SGHNT; CDR2 reads YYREEE (reference sequence). The CDR3 contains 15 residues. The J segment lost 1 base and the V segment lost 4 bases, leaving 6 bases of the junction unmatched.

This clone has only one observation. The rearrangement joins TRBV19 to TRBJ2-7; perhaps TRBD1 as D (5 bases). The germline V gene encodes CDR1 LNHDA and CDR2 SQIVND (reference sequence). V lost 3 bases to trimming and J lost 5 bases, with 17 bases between them. The CDR3 loop spans 15 amino acids. The CDR3 region has the DNA TGTGCCAGTAGTATCAAGGCAGGGATTCCCAACGAGCAGTACTTC. Translation: CASSIKAGIPNEQYF.

This chain joins TRBV28 and TRBJ1-2, with D perhaps TRBD1 (5 bases). From germline, CDR1 is MDHEN and CDR2 SYDVKM. V was shortened by 3 bases and J by 6 bases, with 14 bases between the two germline ends. The CDR3 length is 14 residues. This chain's CDR3 is CASSLETESNGYTF. CDR3 in DNA: TGTGCCAGCAGTTTGGAGACAGAAAGCAATGGCTACACCTTC.

V is TRBV5-1 and J is TRBJ1-4, with D unresolved. Looked up from germline, CDR1 is SGHRS and CDR2 is YFSETQ. The CDR3 runs 14 residues. Trimming left V 0 bases short and J 7 bases short, with 10 bases between. DNA of the CDR3: TGCGCCAGCAGCTTGGGGAGCGAAATTGAAAAACTGTTTTTT. This gives the protein CASSLGSEIEKLFF.

The chain has TRBV7-9 and TRBJ1-2; D perhaps matches TRBD1 (6 bases). Germline CDR1 and CDR2: SEHNR and FQNEAQ (reference sequence). With 2 bases removed from V and 6 bases from J, the gap between germline ends came to 16 bases. This CDR3 spans 15 amino acids. The chain's CDR3 is CASSLSRGQVNGYTF. The CDR3 DNA sequence: TGTGCCAGCAGCTTAAGCCGGGGGCAGGTCAATGGCTACACCTTC.

The V gene is TRBV27, the J gene TRBJ1-1; the D gene is possibly TRBD1 (5 bases). V lost 4 bases to trimming and J lost 2 bases, with 11 bases between them. The CDR3 sequence is 14 residues long. Germline CDR1 and CDR2: MNHEY and SMNVEV (reference sequence). In nucleotides, the CDR3 is TGTGCCAGCAGTTCCCTGACAGTAAACACTGAAGCTTTCTTT. Protein product: CASSSLTVNTEAFF.

This chain links TRBV28 with TRBJ2-7; D is possibly TRBD1 or TRBD2 (5 bases each). Trimming took off 7 bases at V and 0 bases at J, with 13 bases between the two ends. Germline V lookup: CDR1 MDHEN, CDR2 SYDVKM. This CDR3 has 14 amino acids. In DNA form, the CDR3 reads TGTGCCAGCACCCCCCAGGGACCCTCCTACGAGCAGTACTTC. This translates into CASTPQGPSYEQYF.

This rearrangement joins TRBV9 to TRBJ2-1, with 7 bases aligning to TRBD2. Germline lookup yields CDR1 SGDLS and CDR2 YYNGEE. The CDR3 totals 17 residues. With 0 bases clipped from V and 5 bases from J, the junction kept 11 bases outside the gene matches. The CDR3 loop is CASSVEAGRVRDNEQFF. The DNA for the CDR3 is TGTGCCAGCAGCGTAGAAGCAGGGAGGGTCCGGGACAATGAGCAGTTCTTC.